This record looks at one T cell receptor (beta chain) sequence and its context. CDR3 size: 13 residues. The V end was cut by 2 bases, the J end by 5 bases, with 7 bases between. This record belongs to a study of blood T cell repertoires in COVID-19. Across the study: Whether acute or convalescent, the COVID-19 samples came from the United States, Italy and Spain.

Generated by immunoSEQ multiplex PCR, the TCRdb table keeps only in-frame clones and is missing some. The table includes fewer than 95,000 clones, roughly four fifths detected once. This TCR was recovered from a human donor in a cohort sampled during active COVID-19. The chain carries TRBV12-3 or TRBV12-4 and TRBJ1-5; D possibly corresponds to TRBD1 (5 bases). Sequenced material: peripheral blood. CDR3 bases: TGTGCCAGCAGTTTACTAGGGGATCAGCCCCAGCATTTT. Translation: CASSLLGDQPQHF.